The entry below describes one TCR beta chain. The CDR3 runs to 15 residues. CDR1 is SGHRS, CDR2 YFSETQ, per germline. V was clipped by 5 bases and J by 1 base; unmatched bases: 7. These data originate in a study of blood T cells in healthy people across ages. Sample-barcoded 5' priming and a J-beta primer mix drove a second PCR of roughly 6 to 12 cycles. TCRdb fed the 5' RACE reads into MiXCR, producing one record per CDR3 protein. The table lists 1.6 million or so distinct CDR3 sequences, 30% to 35% of them singletons. The sequence was obtained from a woman in her 30s in good health. The sample comprised blood. The V call is TRBV5-1, the J call TRBJ1-1; TRBD1 aligns across 8 bases. CDR3 loop: CASRGRGLPNTEAFF. CDR3 bases: TGCGCCAGCAGGGGCAGGGGGCTCCCGAACACTGAAGCTTTCTTT.